This T cell receptor beta chain was sequenced during a study of response to subunit inactivated influenza vaccine. In this sample, this clonotype turned up a few times. TCRdb reprocessed the RT-PCR reads via MiXCR and lists one record per CDR3 protein. The profile shows 300,000 to 350,000 distinct CDR3 sequences, 22% of them singletons. CDR1 and CDR2 (germline): LGHDT, YNNKEL (reference sequence). The CDR3 is made up of 14 amino acids. The germline V and J ends were trimmed by 2 bases and 8 bases, with 15 bases remaining between them. The sample was PBMCs from blood, taken approximately 20 months after vaccination. This TCR was sampled from a man aged 50 to 75 who received an inactivated influenza vaccine. The chain carries TRBV3-1 and TRBJ1-1; D is unresolved. The CDR3 region has the DNA TGTGCCAGCAGCCAAATTTCTTTCGGAAACGAAGCTTTCTTT. Translation gives CASSQISFGNEAFF. The full variable domain, its missing parts supplied by reference TRBV3-1 and TRBJ1-1, is DTAVSQTPKYLVTQMGNDKSIKCEQNLGHDTMYWYKQDSKKFLKIMFSYNNKELIINETVPNRFSPKSPDKAHLNLHINSLELGDSAVYFCASSQISFGNEAFFGQGTRLTVV.